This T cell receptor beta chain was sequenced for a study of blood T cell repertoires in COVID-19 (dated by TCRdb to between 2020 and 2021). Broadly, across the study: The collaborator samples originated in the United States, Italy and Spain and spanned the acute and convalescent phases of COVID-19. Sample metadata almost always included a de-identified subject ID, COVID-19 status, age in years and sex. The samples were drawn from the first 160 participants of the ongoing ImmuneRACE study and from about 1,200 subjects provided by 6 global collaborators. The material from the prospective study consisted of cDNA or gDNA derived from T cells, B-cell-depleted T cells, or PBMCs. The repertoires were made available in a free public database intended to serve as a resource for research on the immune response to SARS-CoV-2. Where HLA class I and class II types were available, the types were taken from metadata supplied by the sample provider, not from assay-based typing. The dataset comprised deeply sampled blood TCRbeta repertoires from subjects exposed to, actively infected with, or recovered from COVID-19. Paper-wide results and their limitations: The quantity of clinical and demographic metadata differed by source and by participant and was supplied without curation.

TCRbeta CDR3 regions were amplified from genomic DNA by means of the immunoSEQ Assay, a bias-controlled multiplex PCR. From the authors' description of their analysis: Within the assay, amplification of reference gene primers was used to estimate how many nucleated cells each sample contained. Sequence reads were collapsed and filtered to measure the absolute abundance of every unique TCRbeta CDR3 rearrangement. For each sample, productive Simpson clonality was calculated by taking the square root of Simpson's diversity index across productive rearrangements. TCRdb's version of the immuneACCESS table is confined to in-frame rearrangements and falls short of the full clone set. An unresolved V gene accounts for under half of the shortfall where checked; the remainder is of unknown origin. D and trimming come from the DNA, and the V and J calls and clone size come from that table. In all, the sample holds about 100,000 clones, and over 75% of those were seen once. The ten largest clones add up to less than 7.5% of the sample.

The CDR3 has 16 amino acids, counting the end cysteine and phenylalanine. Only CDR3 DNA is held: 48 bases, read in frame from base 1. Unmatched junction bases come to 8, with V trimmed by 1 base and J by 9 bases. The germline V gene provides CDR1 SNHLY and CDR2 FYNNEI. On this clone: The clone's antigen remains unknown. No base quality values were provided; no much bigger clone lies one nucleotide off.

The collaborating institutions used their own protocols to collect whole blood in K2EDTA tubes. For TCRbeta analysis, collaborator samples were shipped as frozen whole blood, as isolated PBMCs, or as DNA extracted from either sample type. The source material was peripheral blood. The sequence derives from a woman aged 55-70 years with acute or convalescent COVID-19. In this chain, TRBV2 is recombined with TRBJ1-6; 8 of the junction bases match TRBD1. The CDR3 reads CASSEEAGGEGSPLHF. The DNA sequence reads TGTGCCAGCAGTGAAGAGGCAGGGGGCGAGGGTTCACCCCTCCACTTT.